This T cell receptor (beta chain) was obtained from a study of human T cells and chemical hapten exposure. About the research overall: A patient group, mainly female, showed alopecia areata, totalis or universalis. General study findings and limits: The number of TCRs above 1 in 1000 frequency did not change after DPC sensitization. Expanded TCRs produced significantly more large CDR3 similarity clusters than controls did.

Per the original methods: Counting gave a median of approximately 97,000 TCRs per sample, with values ranging from about 20,000 to 750,000. MiXCR was run by TCRdb on the RACE reads, yielding one entry per CDR3 protein. These V and J calls rely on TCRdb rather than the paper's analysis. The table has under 300,000 distinct CDR3 sequences, about 8.6% seen once. The CDR3 totals 15 residues. Trimming at V came to 1 base and at J to 4 bases, leaving 3 bases not matched to a gene. The time point was: pre-sensitization, week 0. Sample treatment: therapeutic diphenylcyclopropenone sensitization with weekly scalp DPC. There are a few counts of this clonotype. What it binds is not known.

The rearrangement uses TRBV12-3 or TRBV12-4 and TRBJ1-4, with 7 bases aligning to TRBD1. Sequencing was performed on whole blood, taken in connection with sensitization to the hapten diphenylcyclopropenone (DPC). This clonotype was obtained from a woman between 40 and 55 years old with alopecia areata. Some clones in this sample may be carry-over from other donors' samples. The CDR3 sequence is CASSLGGTDNEKLFF. DNA for the CDR3: TGTGCCAGCAGTTTAGGCGGGACAGATAATGAAAAACTGTTTTTT.